Presented here are 26 T cell receptor beta chains from one specimen sequenced in a study of breast tumors, draining lymph nodes, adjacent tissues. The lymph nodes were axillary draining lymph nodes from breast cancer patients. Using its own MiXCR run on the multiplex PCR reads, TCRdb lists one record per CDR3 protein. This table has about 100,000 distinct CDR3 sequences, 21% appearing once. Sequences were obtained from axillary lymph node tissue. The receptors were gathered from a female donor with breast cancer. Some clones in this sample may be carry-over from other donors' samples.

With regard to this clonotype: The conserved final phenylalanine or tryptophan is absent from the CDR3, which likely points to a read error. The chain uses TRBV28 and TRBJ2-1; the match to TRBD1 covers 8 bases. The CDR3 totals 14 residues. In germline, CDR1 is MDHEN, CDR2 SYDVKM. The V segment lost 5 bases and the J segment 13 bases; nucleotides outside the gene matches: 13. The CDR3 reads CASSPHTPGGGQFS. CDR3 in DNA: TGTGCCAGCAGTCCCCACACCCCAGGGGGCGGACAGTTCTCC.

This clonotype was seen many times. The V and J genes are TRBV19 and TRBJ1-3; the D is unclear. Germline V gives CDR1 LNHDA, CDR2 SQIVND (reference sequence). This CDR3 spans 15 amino acids. V shed 4 bases and J shed 0 bases, with 10 bases lying between them. The CDR3: CASSSRRNSGNTIYF. The DNA of the CDR3 is TGTGCCAGTAGTAGTCGGCGGAACTCTGGAAACACCATATATTTT.

The table lists this clonotype with many counts. V gene TRBV19 combines with J gene TRBJ2-2; TRBD2 matches at 8 bases. CDR1 is LNHDA, CDR2 SQIVND, per germline (reference sequence). The CDR3 totals 15 residues. V lost 4 bases, J lost 6 bases, and 7 bases stayed unmatched. CDR3 sequence: CASSTGLVAPGELFF. The CDR3 nucleotides are TGTGCCAGTAGTACGGGACTAGTTGCTCCCGGGGAGCTGTTTTTT. Based on the CDR3 plus reference TRBV19 and TRBJ2-2, the full variable domain is DGGITQSPKYLFRKEGQNVTLSCEQNLNHDAMYWYRQDPGQGLRLIYYSQIVNDFQKGDIAEGYSVSREKKESFPLTVTSAQKNPTAFYLCASSTGLVAPGELFFGEGSRLTVL.

Notes on this clonotype: Being one base from a much bigger clone, this may be a read error. Here the CDR3 omits its conserved ending phenylalanine or tryptophan, so a read error is the likely source. This chain connects TRBV6-6 to TRBJ1-5; TRBD1 might be the D (5 bases). The CDR3 loop spans 17 amino acids. With 2 bases removed from V and 0 bases from J, the gap between germline ends came to 14 bases. Germline CDR1 MNHNY, CDR2 SVGAGI (reference sequence). CDR3 bases: TGTGCCAGCAGTTACGAACAGGCCCAGTATAGCAATCAGCCCCAGCATTCT. It translates to CASSYEQAQYSNQPQHS.

At least ten counts were recorded for this clonotype. The V gene is TRBV5-1, the J gene TRBJ2-7, with no clear D. Germline V gene lookup returns CDR1 SGHRS and CDR2 YFSETQ. The CDR3 covers 14 residues. V gave up 0 bases and J gave up 5 bases, with 12 bases separating them. CDR3 protein: CASSLARVWDEQYF. The CDR3 DNA follows: TGCGCCAGCAGCTTGGCCCGGGTCTGGGACGAGCAGTACTTC.

This clonotype occurred many times. The V gene is TRBV6-1, the J gene TRBJ1-5; perhaps TRBD1 as D (5 bases). Between the trimmed V and J ends, which lost 6 bases and 2 bases, there was a span of 8 bases. The germline V gene has CDR1 MNHNS and CDR2 SASEGT. This CDR3 is built from 13 residues. The CDR3 coding sequence is TGTGCCAGCAGGATAGGGGGCAATCAGCCCCAGCATTTT. As protein: CASRIGGNQPQHF.

The chain employs TRBV27 and TRBJ1-1; D is undetermined. The CDR3 totals 16 residues. Per germline, CDR1 MNHEY and CDR2 SMNVEV (reference sequence). V was trimmed by 3 bases and J by 4 bases, leaving 18 bases between them. CDR3 sequence: CASSFLTDPEGTEAFF. The CDR3, as DNA: TGTGCCAGCAGTTTCCTCACGGACCCGGAGGGCACTGAAGCTTTCTTT.

This clonotype has just a few counts. A single base separates this from a much larger clone, so it may be a read error. This chain joins TRBV2 and TRBJ1-6; 10 bases are shared with TRBD1. This CDR3 has 14 residues. The V gene's germline CDR1 is SNHLY and CDR2 FYNNEI. The J segment lost 2 bases and the V segment lost 8 bases, leaving 0 bases of the junction unmatched. CDR3 sequence reads: CASGTGAYNSPLHF. DNA of the CDR3: TGTGCCAGCGGGACAGGGGCCTATAATTCACCCCTCCACTTT.

This clonotype was picked up many times. The chain employs TRBV9 and TRBJ2-5, with TRBD2 matching 10 bases. V lost 4 bases, J lost 1 base, and 10 bases stayed unmatched. Germline V lookup: CDR1 SGDLS, CDR2 YYNGEE. CDR3 size: 17 residues. The CDR3: CASSTPTSGFVQETQYF. In DNA, the CDR3 is TGTGCCAGCAGCACCCCGACTAGCGGGTTTGTCCAAGAGACCCAGTACTTC.

This clonotype was recorded at least ten times. The rearrangement joins TRBV9 to TRBJ2-1, with 8 bases fitting TRBD2. Germline V gene lookup returns CDR1 SGDLS and CDR2 YYNGEE. After removal of 2 bases from V and 4 bases from J, the junction contained 5 bases not matched to a gene. The CDR3 spans 15 residues. DNA for the CDR3: TGTGCCAGCAGCGTGAACGGGAGGGATTACAATGAGCAGTTCTTC. The encoded protein is CASSVNGRDYNEQFF.

This clonotype has ten or more counts. The chain uses TRBV5-4 and TRBJ2-5; TRBD2 might be the D (6 bases). Germline V gene data show CDR1 as SGHNT and CDR2 as YYREEE (reference sequence). Trimming left V 1 base short and J 5 bases short, with 12 bases between. The CDR3 runs to 14 residues. CDR3 sequence: CASSLPEGRETQYF. CDR3 coding DNA: TGTGCCAGCAGCTTGCCGGAGGGAAGGGAGACCCAGTACTTC.

This clonotype was observed many times. This sequence joins TRBV7-2 and TRBJ2-3, with 9 bases aligning to TRBD1. V shed 3 bases, J shed 1 base, and the junction held 5 bases outside the gene matches. This CDR3 region has 16 residues. Germline-derived CDR1 and CDR2 are SGHTA and FQGNSA. This chain's CDR3 is CASSFAGTGRTDTQYF. The CDR3 DNA is TGTGCCAGCAGCTTCGCCGGGACAGGGCGCACAGATACGCAGTATTTT. The entire variable domain, with the rest obtained from reference TRBV7-2 and TRBJ2-3, is as follows: GAGVSQSPSNKVTEKGKDVELRCDPISGHTALYWYRQSLGQGLEFLIYFQGNSAPDKSGLPSDRFSAERTGGSVSTLTIQRTQQEDSAVYLCASSFAGTGRTDTQYFGPGTRLTVL.

The table lists this clonotype with many counts. The V gene is TRBV5-8, the J gene TRBJ1-3; D uncertain. V dropped 2 bases and J dropped 0 bases, with 6 bases sitting between them. This CDR3 region has 14 residues. CDR1 is SGHTS and CDR2 is YDEGEE in the germline V gene. CDR3 loop: CASSFIVSGNTIYF. In DNA, the CDR3 is TGTGCCAGCAGCTTCATAGTCTCTGGAAACACCATATATTTT.

This clonotype was seen at least ten times. The gene calls are TRBV5-1 and TRBJ1-3; TRBD1 is a possible D gene (5 bases). Deletions cut 0 bases from V and 3 bases from J, with 10 bases between. CDR1 is SGHRS, CDR2 YFSETQ, per germline. The CDR3 totals 15 residues. The CDR3 nucleotides are TGCGCCAGCAGCTTGGAGGCAGGGAATGGAAACACCATATATTTT. The encoded protein is CASSLEAGNGNTIYF.

The chain carries TRBV6-2 or TRBV6-3 and TRBJ2-7; the D gene is possibly TRBD1 (5 bases). Trimming stripped 6 bases from V and 4 bases from J, with 13 bases between. The V gene's germline CDR1 is MNHEY and CDR2 SVGEGT. The CDR3 loop spans 13 amino acids. Written as DNA, the CDR3 is TGTGCCAGCAGGCGATCACAGGAGTACGAGCAGTACTTC. Translation gives CASRRSQEYEQYF.

The chain employs TRBV6-1 and TRBJ1-6; D gene unclear. The V gene's germline CDR1 is MNHNS and CDR2 SASEGT. Trimming took off 6 bases at V and 9 bases at J, with 12 bases between the two ends. The CDR3 is made up of 13 amino acids. The CDR3, as DNA: TGTGCCAGCAGCTTTAGGACCGGTTCACCCCTCCACTTT. It translates to CASSFRTGSPLHF.

This clonotype was seen many times. The chain combines TRBV5-1 with TRBJ2-2; tentative D call: TRBD1 (5 bases). The CDR3 has 14 amino acids. CDR1 and CDR2 (germline): SGHRS, YFSETQ. With 4 bases removed from V and 1 base from J, the gap between germline ends came to 8 bases. The CDR3: CASSTGQNTGELFF. The CDR3 coding sequence is TGCGCCAGCAGCACAGGACAGAACACCGGGGAGCTGTTTTTT.

Comment on this clonotype: This may stem from a read error, because a much larger clone lies one nucleotide away. This chain joins TRBV4-1 and TRBJ2-1, with D possibly being TRBD2 (7 bases). In germline, CDR1 is MGHRA, CDR2 YSYEKL. CDR3 length: 15 residues. V was trimmed by 4 bases and J by 9 bases, leaving 19 bases between them. The CDR3 reads CASSPMAGAVGEQFF. The DNA for the CDR3 is TGCGCCAGCAGCCCTATGGCGGGGGCCGTGGGTGAGCAGTTCTTC.

This clonotype was seen ten or more times. The V call is TRBV4-2, the J call TRBJ2-3; the match to TRBD2 covers 15 bases. V shed 2 bases and J 5 bases; nucleotides not matched to a gene: 2. The germline V gene has CDR1 LGHNA and CDR2 YNFKEQ. The CDR3 loop spans 16 amino acids. CDR3 residues: CASSQKGLAGGDTQYF. DNA for the CDR3: TGTGCCAGCAGCCAAAAGGGACTAGCGGGGGGAGATACGCAGTATTTT.

This clonotype was found many times. The chain couples TRBV3-1 to TRBJ1-6; possible D gene TRBD1, 5 bases. The CDR3 sequence is 14 residues long. With 2 bases removed from V and 7 bases from J, the gap between germline ends came to 9 bases. Germline V gene sequence: CDR1 LGHDT, CDR2 YNNKEL (reference sequence). For the CDR3, the DNA is TGTGCCAGCAGCCAAATGGGGGGAAATTCACCCCTCCACTTT. Translated: CASSQMGGNSPLHF. The full variable domain, with the rest looked up from reference TRBV3-1 and TRBJ1-6, is DTAVSQTPKYLVTQMGNDKSIKCEQNLGHDTMYWYKQDSKKFLKIMFSYNNKELIINETVPNRFSPKSPDKAHLNLHINSLELGDSAVYFCASSQMGGNSPLHFGNGTRLTVT.

In its sample, this clonotype was seen a few times. Compared with germline, one end of the junction differs, possibly owing to a read error. The V gene is TRBV6-1, the J gene TRBJ1-2; no firm D call. The CDR3 runs to 12 residues. Germline V CDR1 and CDR2: MNHNS, SASEGT. The CDR3: CASSSGYYGYTF. CDR3 nucleotide sequence: TGCGCCAGCAGTTCTGGCTACTATGGCTACACCTTC.

This clonotype was detected ten times or more. The chain joins TRBV9 to TRBJ2-7; 10 nucleotides agree with TRBD2. The CDR3 has 14 amino acids. After removal of 4 bases from V and 3 bases from J, the junction contained 4 bases not matched to a gene. The germline V gene has CDR1 SGDLS and CDR2 YYNGEE. The CDR3 bases are TGTGCCAGCAGCAAGGCTAGCGGGAGCTACGAGCAGTACTTC. Protein: CASSKASGSYEQYF.

This clonotype was seen at least ten times. This rearrangement joins TRBV10-2 to TRBJ2-3; no firm D call. Trimming shortened V by 6 bases and J by 4 bases, and 11 bases separated the two germline ends. Germline V gives CDR1 WSHSY, CDR2 SAAADI. There are 13 residues in the CDR3. The CDR3, as DNA: TGCGCCAGCAGAGCCGACATACCAGATACGCAGTATTTT. This encodes CASRADIPDTQYF.

In this sample, this clonotype turned up many times. The chain has TRBV27 and TRBJ2-7, with D perhaps matching TRBD1 or TRBD2 (5 bases each). Trimming cost V 4 bases and J 2 bases, with 18 bases left between them. CDR1 and CDR2 (germline): MNHEY, SMNVEV (reference sequence). The CDR3 contains 16 residues. This CDR3 is CASSSSVGERTYEQYF. DNA for the CDR3: TGTGCCAGCAGTTCGTCGGTGGGGGAACGGACCTACGAGCAGTACTTC.

This clonotype was seen at least ten times. V gene TRBV25-1 combines with J gene TRBJ1-5; D not resolved. The length of the CDR3 is 15 residues. Trimming took off 8 bases at V and 0 bases at J, with 14 bases between the two ends. Germline CDR1 reads MGHDK; CDR2 reads SYGVNS. The CDR3 DNA is TGTGCCAGCCGACGCGACCGATATAGCAATCAGCCCCAGCATTTT. Its translation: CASRRDRYSNQPQHF.

The J gene is TRBJ2-3, the V gene TRBV3-1, with TRBD1 matching over 10 bases. The germline CDR1 and CDR2 sequences are LGHDT and YNNKEL (reference sequence). The CDR3 length is 17 residues. V shed 4 bases and J 1 base; nucleotides not matched to a gene: 8. The CDR3 loop is CASSPPFDRGRTDTQYF. Written as DNA, the CDR3 is TGTGCCAGCAGCCCCCCCTTTGACAGGGGGCGCACAGATACGCAGTATTTT.